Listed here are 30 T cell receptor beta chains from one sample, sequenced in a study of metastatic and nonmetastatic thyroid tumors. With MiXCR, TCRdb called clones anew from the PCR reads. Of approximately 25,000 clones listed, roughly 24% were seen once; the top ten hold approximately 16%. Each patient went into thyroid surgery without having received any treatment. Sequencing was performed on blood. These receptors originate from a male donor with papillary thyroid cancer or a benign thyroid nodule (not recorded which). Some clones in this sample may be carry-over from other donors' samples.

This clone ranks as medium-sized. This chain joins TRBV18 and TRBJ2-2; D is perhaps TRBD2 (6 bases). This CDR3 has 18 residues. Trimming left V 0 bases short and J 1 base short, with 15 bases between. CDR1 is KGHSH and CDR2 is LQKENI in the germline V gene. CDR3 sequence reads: CASSPPVAGTLNTGELFF. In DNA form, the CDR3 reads TGTGCCAGCTCACCACCGGTGGCCGGGACTTTGAACACCGGGGAGCTGTTTTTT.

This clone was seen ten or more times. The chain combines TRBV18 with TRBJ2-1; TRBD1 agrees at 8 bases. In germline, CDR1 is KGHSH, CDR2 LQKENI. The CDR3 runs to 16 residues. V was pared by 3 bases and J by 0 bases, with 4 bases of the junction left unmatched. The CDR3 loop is CASSPLGTGSYNEQFF. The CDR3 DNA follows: TGTGCCAGCTCACCGCTCGGGACAGGCTCCTACAATGAGCAGTTCTTC.

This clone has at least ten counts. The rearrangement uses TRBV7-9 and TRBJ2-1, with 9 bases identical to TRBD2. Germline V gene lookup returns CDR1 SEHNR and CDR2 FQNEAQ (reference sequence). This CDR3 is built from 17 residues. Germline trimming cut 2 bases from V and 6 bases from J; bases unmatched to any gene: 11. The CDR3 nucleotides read TGTGCCAGCAGCTTATTGTTTGGGACTAGCATTTCCAATGAGCAGTTCTTC. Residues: CASSLLFGTSISNEQFF.

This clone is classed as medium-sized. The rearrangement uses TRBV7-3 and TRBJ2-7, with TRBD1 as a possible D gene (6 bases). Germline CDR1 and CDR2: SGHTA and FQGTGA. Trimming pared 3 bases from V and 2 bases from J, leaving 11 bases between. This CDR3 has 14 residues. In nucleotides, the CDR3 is TGTGCCAGCAGCTTCGGTCCAGGGGCCTACGAGCAGTACTTC. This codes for CASSFGPGAYEQYF. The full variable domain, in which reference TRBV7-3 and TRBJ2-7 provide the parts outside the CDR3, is GAGVSQTPSNKVTEKGKYVELRCDPISGHTALYWYRQSLGQGPEFLIYFQGTGAADDSGLPNDRFFAVRPEGSVSTLKIQRTERGDSAVYLCASSFGPGAYEQYFGPGTRLTVT.

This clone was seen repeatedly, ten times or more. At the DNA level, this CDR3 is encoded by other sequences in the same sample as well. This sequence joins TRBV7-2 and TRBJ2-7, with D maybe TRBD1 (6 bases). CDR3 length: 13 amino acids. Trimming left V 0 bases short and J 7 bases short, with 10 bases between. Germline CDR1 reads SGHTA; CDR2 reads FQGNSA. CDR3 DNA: TGTGCCAGCAGCTTAGCGCGCAGGGGAGAGCAGTACTTC. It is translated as CASSLARRGEQYF.

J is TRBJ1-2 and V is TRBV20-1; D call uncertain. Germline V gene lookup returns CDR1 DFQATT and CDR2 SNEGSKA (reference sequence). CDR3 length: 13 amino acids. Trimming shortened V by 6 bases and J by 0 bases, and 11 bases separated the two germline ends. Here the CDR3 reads CSAPSIANYGYTF. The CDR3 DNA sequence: TGCAGTGCCCCTTCGATCGCTAACTATGGCTACACCTTC.

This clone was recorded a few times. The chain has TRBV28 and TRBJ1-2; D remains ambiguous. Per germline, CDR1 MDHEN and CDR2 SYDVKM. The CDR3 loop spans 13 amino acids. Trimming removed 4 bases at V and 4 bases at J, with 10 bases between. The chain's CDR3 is CASSSPLFYGYTF. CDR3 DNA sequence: TGTGCCAGCAGTTCCCCTTTATTCTATGGCTACACCTTC.

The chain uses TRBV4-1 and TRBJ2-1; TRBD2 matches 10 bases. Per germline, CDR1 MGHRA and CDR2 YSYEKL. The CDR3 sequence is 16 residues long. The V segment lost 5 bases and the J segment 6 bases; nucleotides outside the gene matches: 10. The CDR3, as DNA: TGCGCCAGCAGCTTAAGCAGCGGGAGGGCACTCAATGAGCAGTTCTTC. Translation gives CASSLSSGRALNEQFF.

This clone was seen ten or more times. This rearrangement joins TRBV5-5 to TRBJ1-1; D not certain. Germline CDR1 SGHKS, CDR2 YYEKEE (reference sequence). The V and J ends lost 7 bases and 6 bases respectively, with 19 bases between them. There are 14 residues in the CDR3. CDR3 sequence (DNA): TGTGCCAGCTCTTGGTCCCTCTCAGCCCCTGAAGCTTTCTTT. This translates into CASSWSLSAPEAFF.

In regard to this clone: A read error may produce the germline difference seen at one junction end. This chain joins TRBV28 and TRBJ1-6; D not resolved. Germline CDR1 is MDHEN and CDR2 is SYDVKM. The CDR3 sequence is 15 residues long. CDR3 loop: CASSCGLNYNSPLHF. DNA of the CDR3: TGTGCCAGCAGTTGCGGACTGAACTATAACTCACCCCTCCACTTT. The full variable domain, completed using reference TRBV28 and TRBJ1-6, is DVKVTQSSRYLVKRTGEKVFLECVQDMDHENMFWYRQDPGLGLRLIYFSYDVKMKEKGDIPEGYSVSREKKERFSLILESASTNQTSMYLCASSCGLNYNSPLHFGNGTRLTVT.

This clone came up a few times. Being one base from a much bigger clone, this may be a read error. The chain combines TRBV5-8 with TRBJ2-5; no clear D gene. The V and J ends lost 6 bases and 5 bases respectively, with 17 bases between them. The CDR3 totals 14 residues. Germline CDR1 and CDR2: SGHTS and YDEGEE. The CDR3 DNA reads TGTGCCAGCATGGCGGACCGGACGATGGAGACCCAGTACTTC. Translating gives CASMADRTMETQYF.

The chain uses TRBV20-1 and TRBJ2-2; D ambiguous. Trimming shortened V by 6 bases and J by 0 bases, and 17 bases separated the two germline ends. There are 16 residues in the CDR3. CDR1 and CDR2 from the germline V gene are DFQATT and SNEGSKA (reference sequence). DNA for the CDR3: TGCAGTGCCCCCGATCCGCGAGGATCGAACACCGGGGAGCTGTTTTTT. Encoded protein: CSAPDPRGSNTGELFF.

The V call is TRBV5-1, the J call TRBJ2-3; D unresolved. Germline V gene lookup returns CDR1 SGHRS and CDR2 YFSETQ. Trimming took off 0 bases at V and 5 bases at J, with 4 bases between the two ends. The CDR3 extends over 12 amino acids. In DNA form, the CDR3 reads TGCGCCAGCAGCTTGGGGGGAGATACGCAGTATTTT. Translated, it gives CASSLGGDTQYF.

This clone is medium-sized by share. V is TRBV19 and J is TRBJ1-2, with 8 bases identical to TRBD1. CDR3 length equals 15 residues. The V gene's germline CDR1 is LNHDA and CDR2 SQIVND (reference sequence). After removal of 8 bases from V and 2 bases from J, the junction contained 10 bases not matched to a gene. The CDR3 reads CASDGRGLGNYGYTF. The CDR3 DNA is TGTGCCAGTGACGGCAGGGGGCTTGGGAACTATGGCTACACCTTC.

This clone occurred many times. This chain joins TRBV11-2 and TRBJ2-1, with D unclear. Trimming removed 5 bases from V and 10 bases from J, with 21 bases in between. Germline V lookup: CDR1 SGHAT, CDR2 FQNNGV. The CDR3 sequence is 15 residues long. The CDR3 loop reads CASSPRSGPEREQFF. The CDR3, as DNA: TGTGCCAGCAGCCCTCGGTCCGGCCCGGAGAGGGAGCAGTTCTTC.

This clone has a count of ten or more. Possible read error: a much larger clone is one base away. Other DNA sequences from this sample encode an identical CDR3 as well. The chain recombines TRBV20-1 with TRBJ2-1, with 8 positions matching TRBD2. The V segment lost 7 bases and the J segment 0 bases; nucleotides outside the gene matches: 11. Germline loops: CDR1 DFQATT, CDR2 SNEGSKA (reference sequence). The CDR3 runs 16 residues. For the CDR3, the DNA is TGCAGTGTCTTATCGTTAGCGGGGAACTCCTACAATGAGCAGTTCTTC. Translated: CSVLSLAGNSYNEQFF.

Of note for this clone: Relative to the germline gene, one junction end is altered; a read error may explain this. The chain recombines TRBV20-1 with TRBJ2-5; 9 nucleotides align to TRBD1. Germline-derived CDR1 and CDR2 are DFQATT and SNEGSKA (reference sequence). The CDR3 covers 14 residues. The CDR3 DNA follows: TGCAGTGCTACGGGACAGGGTACGATGGAGACCAAGTACTTC. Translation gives CSATGQGTMETKYF.

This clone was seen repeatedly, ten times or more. The CDR3, as DNA: TGTGCCAGCAGCTCCGACTGGGATACGCAGTATTTT. Amino acid sequence: CASSSDWDTQYF. The chain is built from TRBV7-2 and TRBJ2-3; D gene ambiguous. Trimming removed 4 bases at V and 6 bases at J, with 8 bases between. Germline assignment: CDR1 SGHTA and CDR2 FQGNSA. CDR3 length: 12 amino acids.

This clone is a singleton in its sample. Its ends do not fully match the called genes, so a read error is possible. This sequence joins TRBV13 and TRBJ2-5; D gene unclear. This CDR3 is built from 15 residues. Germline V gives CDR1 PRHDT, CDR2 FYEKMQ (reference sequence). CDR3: CSSSLGSGSQDTQYF. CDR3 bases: TGTTCCAGCAGCTTAGGGTCTGGCAGCCAAGATACCCAGTACTTC.

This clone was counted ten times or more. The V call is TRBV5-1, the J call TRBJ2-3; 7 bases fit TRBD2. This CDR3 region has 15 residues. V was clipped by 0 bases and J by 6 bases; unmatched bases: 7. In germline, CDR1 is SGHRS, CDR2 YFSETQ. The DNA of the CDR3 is TGCGCCAGCAGCTTGGTTGGCGGGAGACTGGATACGCAGTATTTT. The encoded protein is CASSLVGGRLDTQYF. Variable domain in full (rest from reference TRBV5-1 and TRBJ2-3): KAGVTQTPRYLIKTRGQQVTLSCSPISGHRSVSWYQQTPGQGLQFLFEYFSETQRNKGNFPGRFSGRQFSNSRSEMNVSTLELGDSALYLCASSLVGGRLDTQYFGPGTRLTVL.

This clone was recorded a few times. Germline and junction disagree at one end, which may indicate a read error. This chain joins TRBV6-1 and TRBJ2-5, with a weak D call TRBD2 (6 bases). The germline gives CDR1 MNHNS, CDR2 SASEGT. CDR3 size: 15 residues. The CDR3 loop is CASSDGWAGQETQYF. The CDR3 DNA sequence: TGTGCCAGCAGCGACGGCTGGGCGGGGCAAGAGACACAGTACTTC.

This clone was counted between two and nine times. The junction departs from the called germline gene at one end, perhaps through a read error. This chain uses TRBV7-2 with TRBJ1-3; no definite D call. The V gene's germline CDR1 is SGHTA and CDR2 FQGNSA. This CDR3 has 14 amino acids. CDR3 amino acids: CASSLMGFGNTIYF. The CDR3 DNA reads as TGTGCCAGCAGCTTAATGGGGTTTGGAAACACAATATATTTT.

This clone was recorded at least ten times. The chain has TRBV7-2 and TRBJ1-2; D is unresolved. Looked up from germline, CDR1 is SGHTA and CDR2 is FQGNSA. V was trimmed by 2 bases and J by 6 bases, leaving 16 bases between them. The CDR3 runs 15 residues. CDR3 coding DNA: TGTGCCAGCAGCTTAATGGCGGCTCGGGGTGATGGCTACACCTTC. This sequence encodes CASSLMAARGDGYTF.

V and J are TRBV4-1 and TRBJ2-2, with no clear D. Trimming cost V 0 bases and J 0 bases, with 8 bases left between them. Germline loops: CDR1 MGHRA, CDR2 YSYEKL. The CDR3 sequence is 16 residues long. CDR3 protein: CASSQETTANTGELFF. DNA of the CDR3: TGCGCCAGCAGCCAAGAAACGACTGCGAACACCGGGGAGCTGTTTTTT.

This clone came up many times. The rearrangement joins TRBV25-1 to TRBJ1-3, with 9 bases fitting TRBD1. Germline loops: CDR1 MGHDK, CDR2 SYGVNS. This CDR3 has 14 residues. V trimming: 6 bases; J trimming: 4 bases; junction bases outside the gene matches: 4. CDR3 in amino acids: CASSAGQGGNTIYF. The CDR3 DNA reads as TGTGCCAGCAGCGCCGGACAGGGGGGAAACACCATATATTTT.

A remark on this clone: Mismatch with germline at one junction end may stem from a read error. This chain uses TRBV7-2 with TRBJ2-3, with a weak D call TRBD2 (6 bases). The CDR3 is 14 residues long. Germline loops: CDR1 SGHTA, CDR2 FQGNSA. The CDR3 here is CASSPTRITYTQYF. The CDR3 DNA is TGTGCCAGCAGCCCGACTAGGATCACATATACGCAGTATTTT. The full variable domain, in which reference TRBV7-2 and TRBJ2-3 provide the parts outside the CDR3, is GAGVSQSPSNKVTEKGKDVELRCDPISGHTALYWYRQSLGQGLEFLIYFQGNSAPDKSGLPSDRFSAERTGGSVSTLTIQRTQQEDSAVYLCASSPTRITYTQYFGPGTRLTVL.

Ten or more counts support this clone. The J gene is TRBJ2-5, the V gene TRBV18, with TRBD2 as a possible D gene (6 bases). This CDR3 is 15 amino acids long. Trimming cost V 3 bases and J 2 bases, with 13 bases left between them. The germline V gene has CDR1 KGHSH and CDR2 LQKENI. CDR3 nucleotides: TGTGCCAGCTCACCCTTCCTGGGGGGTCAAGAGACCCAGTACTTC. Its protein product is CASSPFLGGQETQYF.

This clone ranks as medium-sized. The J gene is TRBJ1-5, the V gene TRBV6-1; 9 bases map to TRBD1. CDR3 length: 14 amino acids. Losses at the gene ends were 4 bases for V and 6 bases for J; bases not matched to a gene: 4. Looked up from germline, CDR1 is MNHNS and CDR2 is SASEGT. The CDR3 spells CASSGETGGQPQHF. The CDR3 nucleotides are TGTGCCAGCAGTGGAGAGACAGGGGGTCAGCCCCAGCATTTT.

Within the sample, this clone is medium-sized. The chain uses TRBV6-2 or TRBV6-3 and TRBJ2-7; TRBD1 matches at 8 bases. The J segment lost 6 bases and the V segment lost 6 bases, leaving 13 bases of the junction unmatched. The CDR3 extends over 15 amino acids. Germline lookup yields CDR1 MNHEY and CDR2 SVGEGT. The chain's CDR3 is CASRKDRVSVGEQYF. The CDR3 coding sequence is TGTGCCAGCAGAAAGGACAGGGTATCCGTAGGCGAGCAGTACTTC.

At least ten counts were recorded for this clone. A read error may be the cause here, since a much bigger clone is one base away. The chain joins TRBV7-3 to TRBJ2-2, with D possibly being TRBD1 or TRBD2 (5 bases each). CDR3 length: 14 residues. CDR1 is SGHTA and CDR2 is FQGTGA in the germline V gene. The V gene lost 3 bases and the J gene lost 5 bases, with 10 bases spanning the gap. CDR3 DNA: TGTGCCAGCAGCTTGGGACGGGGAACCGGGGAGCTGTTTTTT. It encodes CASSLGRGTGELFF.